This TCR beta chain was sequenced in a study of T cell responses to AZD1222 COVID-19 vaccine. Findings of the study overall: The study identified only five to seven AZD1222 recipients as seropositive at baseline. There were mostly white British donors and more females than males, and clonal diversity was possibly underestimated. Breadth and depth of Spike-specific TCRs rose after two AZD1222 doses.

Sequencing was performed with immunoSEQ multiplex PCR; in TCRdb, only in-frame clones are kept and a portion is missing. Among tens of thousands of clones, more than 75% were seen once, and the ten largest hold 8.5% to 9%. Only a few counts were recorded for this clone. Its target is unknown. J lost 4 bases, V lost 7 bases, and 7 bases had no gene match. This CDR3 spans 15 amino acids. Germline loops: CDR1 MNHEY, CDR2 SVGAGI. This receptor was taken from an adult in good health. V gene TRBV6-5 combines with J gene TRBJ2-1; 10 bases fit TRBD1. The sequenced sample was peripheral blood, obtained on day 0 of AZD1222 vaccination. This chain's CDR3 is CASTHDRGLYNEQFF. Here the CDR3 DNA reads TGTGCCAGCACTCACGACAGGGGGCTGTACAATGAGCAGTTCTTC.